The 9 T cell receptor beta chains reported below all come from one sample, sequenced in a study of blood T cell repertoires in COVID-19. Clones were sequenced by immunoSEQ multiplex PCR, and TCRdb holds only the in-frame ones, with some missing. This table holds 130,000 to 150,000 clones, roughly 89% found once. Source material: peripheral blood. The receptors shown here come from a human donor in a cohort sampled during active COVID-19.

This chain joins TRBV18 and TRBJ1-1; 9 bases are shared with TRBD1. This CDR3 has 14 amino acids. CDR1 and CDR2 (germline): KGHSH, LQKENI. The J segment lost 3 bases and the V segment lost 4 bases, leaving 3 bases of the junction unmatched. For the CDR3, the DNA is TGTGCCAGCTCACAAGGACAGGGGTACACTGAAGCTTTCTTT. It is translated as CASSQGQGYTEAFF.

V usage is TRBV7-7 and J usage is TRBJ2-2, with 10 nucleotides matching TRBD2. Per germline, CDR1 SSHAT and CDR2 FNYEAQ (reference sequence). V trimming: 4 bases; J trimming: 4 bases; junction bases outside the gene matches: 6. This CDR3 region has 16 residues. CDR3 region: CASSSSGGAGTGELFF. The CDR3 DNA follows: TGTGCCAGCAGCTCCAGCGGGGGGGCCGGCACCGGGGAGCTGTTTTTT.

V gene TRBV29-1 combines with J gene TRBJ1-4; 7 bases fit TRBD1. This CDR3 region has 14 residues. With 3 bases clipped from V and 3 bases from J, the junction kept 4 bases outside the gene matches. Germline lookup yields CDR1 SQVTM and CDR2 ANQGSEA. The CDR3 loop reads CSVDLTGSNEKLFF. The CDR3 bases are TGCAGCGTTGACCTGACAGGGTCTAATGAAAAACTGTTTTTT.

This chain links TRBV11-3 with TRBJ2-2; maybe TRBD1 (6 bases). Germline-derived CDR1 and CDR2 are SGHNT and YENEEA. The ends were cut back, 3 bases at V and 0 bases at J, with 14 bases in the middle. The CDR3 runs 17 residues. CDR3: CASSFASGGANTGELFF. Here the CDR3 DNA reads TGTGCCAGCAGCTTTGCTTCTGGGGGCGCGAACACCGGGGAGCTGTTTTTT.

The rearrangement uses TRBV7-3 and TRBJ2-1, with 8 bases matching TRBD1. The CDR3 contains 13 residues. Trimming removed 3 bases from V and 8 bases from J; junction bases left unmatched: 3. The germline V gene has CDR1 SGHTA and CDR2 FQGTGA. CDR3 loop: CASSFQGADEQFF. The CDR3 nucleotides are TGTGCCAGCAGCTTCCAGGGGGCGGATGAGCAGTTCTTC.

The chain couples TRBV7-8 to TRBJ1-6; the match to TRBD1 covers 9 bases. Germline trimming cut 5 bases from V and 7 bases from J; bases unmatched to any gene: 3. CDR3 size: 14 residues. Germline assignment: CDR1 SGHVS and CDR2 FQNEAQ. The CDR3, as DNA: TGTGCCAGCAGCGGGGACAGGGAGAATTCACCCCTCCACTTT. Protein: CASSGDRENSPLHF.

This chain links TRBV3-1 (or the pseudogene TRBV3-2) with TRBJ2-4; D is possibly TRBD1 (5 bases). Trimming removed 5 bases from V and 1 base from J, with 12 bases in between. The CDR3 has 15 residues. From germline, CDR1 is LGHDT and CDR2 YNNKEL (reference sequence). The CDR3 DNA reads TGTGCCAGCAGCATCAGGGTTGGGGCCAAAAACATTCAGTACTTC. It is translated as CASSIRVGAKNIQYF.

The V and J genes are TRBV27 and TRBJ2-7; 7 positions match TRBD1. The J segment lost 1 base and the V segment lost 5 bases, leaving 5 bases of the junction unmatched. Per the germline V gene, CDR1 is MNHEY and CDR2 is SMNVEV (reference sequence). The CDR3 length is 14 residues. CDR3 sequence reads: CASSLRDRSYEQYF. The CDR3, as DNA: TGTGCCAGCAGTCTCCGGGACAGATCCTACGAGCAGTACTTC.

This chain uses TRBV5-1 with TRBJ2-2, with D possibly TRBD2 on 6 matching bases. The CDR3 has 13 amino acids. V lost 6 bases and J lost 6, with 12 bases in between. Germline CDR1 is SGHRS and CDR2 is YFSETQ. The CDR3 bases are TGCGCCAGCACCACTTGGGGGGCCGGGGAGCTGTTTTTT. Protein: CASTTWGAGELFF. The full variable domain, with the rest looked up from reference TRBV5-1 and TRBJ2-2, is KAGVTQTPRYLIKTRGQQVTLSCSPISGHRSVSWYQQTPGQGLQFLFEYFSETQRNKGNFPGRFSGRQFSNSRSEMNVSTLELGDSALYLCASTTWGAGELFFGEGSRLTVL.